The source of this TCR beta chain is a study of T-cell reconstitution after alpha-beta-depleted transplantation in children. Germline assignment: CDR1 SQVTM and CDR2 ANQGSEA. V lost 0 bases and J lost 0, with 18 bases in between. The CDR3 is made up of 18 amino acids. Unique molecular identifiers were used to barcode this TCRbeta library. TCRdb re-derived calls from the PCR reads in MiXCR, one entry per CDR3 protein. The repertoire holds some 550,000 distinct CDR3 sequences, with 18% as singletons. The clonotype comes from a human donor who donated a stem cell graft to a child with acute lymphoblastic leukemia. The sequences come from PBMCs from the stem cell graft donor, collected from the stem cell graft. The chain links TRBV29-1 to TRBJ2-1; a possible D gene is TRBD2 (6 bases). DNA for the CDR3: TGCAGCGTTGAAGATGGGGAAGGGCTAGCGAGCTCCTACAATGAGCAGTTCTTC. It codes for CSVEDGEGLASSYNEQFF.